A selection of T cell receptor beta chains follows, all from one sample in a study of patients and donors after allogeneic stem cell transplantation. TCRdb re-called the RT-PCR reads with MiXCR, one entry per CDR3 protein. Of 900,000 to 1,000,000 distinct CDR3 sequences listed, about a sixth are singletons. What was sequenced was blood, either unsorted or a sorted T cell fraction (not recorded which). These receptor sequences come from a human donor who was either an allogeneic HSCT recipient or a stem cell or donor lymphocyte infusion donor (not recorded which). It is not recorded whose cells these are; they may come from a transplant donor. CDR3s include the opening cysteine and the closing phenylalanine or tryptophan. A D gene is named only where the DNA matches it firmly. The listing skips clone size in some rows; elsewhere it reads once, few, many or a size class.

D: -; size: -; J: TRBJ2-7; V: TRBV9; DNA: TGTGCCAGCAGCCCCCCGGATACCTACGAGCAGTACTTC; CDR3: CASSPPDTYEQYF
D: -; size: -; J: TRBJ1-5; V: TRBV6-1; DNA: TGTGCCAGCAGTGAAGTATATTCTAGCAATCAGCCCCAGCATTTT; CDR3: CASSEVYSSNQPQHF
D: -; size: -; J: TRBJ2-5; V: TRBV5-6; DNA: TGTGCCAGCAGCGCACTCCAAGAGACCCAGTACTTC; CDR3: CASSALQETQYF
D: -; size: -; J: TRBJ1-2; V: TRBV7-8; DNA: TGTGCCAGCAGCCCTATACAGTATGGCTACACCTTC; CDR3: CASSPIQYGYTF
D: TRBD1; size: -; J: TRBJ2-2; V: TRBV20-1; DNA: TGCAGTGCTAGAGATCGACAGGGGGGTCGTACCGGGGAGCTGTTTTTT; CDR3: CSARDRQGGRTGELFF
D: -; size: -; J: TRBJ2-3; V: TRBV11-3; DNA: TGTGCCAGCAGCCCCCGGGCCTCTGCCGCCACAGATACGCAGTATTTT; CDR3: CASSPRASAATDTQYF
D: -; size: -; J: TRBJ1-2; V: TRBV20-1; DNA: TGCAGTGTTGTTCCGGACACCTCCAACTATGGCTACACCTTC; CDR3: CSVVPDTSNYGYTF
D: TRBD2; size: few; J: TRBJ2-5; V: TRBV28; DNA: TGTGCCAGCAGGAGCACGACTAGCGTGGATGAGACCCAGTACTTC; CDR3: CASRSTTSVDETQYF
D: -; size: -; J: TRBJ2-3; V: TRBV20-1; DNA: TGCAGTGCCCTAGGCACAGATACGCAGTATTTT; CDR3: CSALGTDTQYF
D: -; size: few; J: TRBJ1-6; V: TRBV6-5; DNA: TGTGCCAGCAGTTACGATAGGGACTATAATTCACCCCTCCACTTT; CDR3: CASSYDRDYNSPLHF
D: -; size: few; J: TRBJ2-5; V: TRBV12-3/TRBV12-4; DNA: TGTGCCAGCAGTTTCGAGGGGACAATCGGGGAGACCCAGTACTTC; CDR3: CASSFEGTIGETQYF